The rows below give T cell receptor beta chains drawn from one sample of a study of early T cells in non-severe SARS-CoV-2 infection. MiXCR was run by TCRdb on the 5' RACE reads, yielding one entry per CDR3 protein. Of 80,000 or so distinct CDR3 sequences in the sample, over 9.5% are singletons; the top ten hold more than 3%. Sequenced input: whole blood. The receptors stem from an adult who was a healthcare worker with PCR-confirmed SARS-CoV-2 infection or an uninfected control (not recorded which). CDR3s leave out the opening cysteine and the closing phenylalanine or tryptophan.

ASSFYTSAETQY,TRBV7-2,TRBJ2-5
AWSHPHRGRAGELF,TRBV30,TRBJ2-2
ASSDYNEQF,TRBV2,TRBJ2-1
ASSLGGTGSTGELF,TRBV5-4,TRBJ2-2
ASRSPSRPSYGYT,TRBV6-5,TRBJ1-2
ASSSWEDTEAF,TRBV5-1,TRBJ1-1
ASSPLNGLGANVLT,TRBV28,TRBJ2-6
AWRPRDTDGQPQH,TRBV30,TRBJ1-5
ASSSGTGVDTQY,TRBV28,TRBJ2-3
ASSLVGRLAKNIQY,TRBV28,TRBJ2-4
ASSAPTGGSLTDTQY,TRBV5-1,TRBJ2-3
ASSTRDRALESYT,TRBV2,TRBJ1-2
ASSSPNQGGPSGANVLT,TRBV7-9,TRBJ2-6
AICDGGHPGGLNTGELF,TRBV10-3,TRBJ2-2
ASSPRSGGNNEQF,TRBV3-1,TRBJ2-1
SARRRTTGPEQETQY,TRBV20-1,TRBJ2-5
ASSQEADEETQY,TRBV14,TRBJ2-5
ASRTGGSYNEQF,TRBV2,TRBJ2-1
ASSPQGRSSYNEQF,TRBV18,TRBJ2-1
ASSIFRGNEQY,TRBV27,TRBJ2-7
ASSEETRRWYEQY,TRBV2,TRBJ2-7
ASSLGLEETQY,TRBV11-2,TRBJ2-5
ASSIDHSGTRPDEQF,TRBV19,TRBJ2-1
ASSPDSNTDTQY,TRBV18,TRBJ2-3
ASSYSGQGLRYEQY,TRBV27,TRBJ2-7
ASSLQGSHNEQF,TRBV12-3/TRBV12-4,TRBJ2-1
ASSTGGPGYT,TRBV19,TRBJ1-2
SAGSSTNYGYT,TRBV29-1,TRBJ1-2
ASSLYWGTHEQY,TRBV27,TRBJ2-7
ASSQGPLNTEAF,TRBV5-1,TRBJ1-1
ASATSRTDTQY,TRBV19,TRBJ2-3
ASSFGTGNTEAF,TRBV7-3,TRBJ1-1
ASSLDPGGNEQY,TRBV5-1,TRBJ2-7
ASSQDRLAGPTTDTQY,TRBV3-1,TRBJ2-3
ASSLDIGVETQY,TRBV7-8,TRBJ2-5
SARDPSREGNIQY,TRBV20-1,TRBJ2-4
ASRRTSGSSYNEQF,TRBV6-5,TRBJ2-1
ASSPTGQIAKNIQY,TRBV28,TRBJ2-4
SARALGLAGPYGQY,TRBV20-1,TRBJ2-7
ASSQWTRRLAGELF,TRBV3-1,TRBJ2-2
SVEDTSGGVDEQF,TRBV29-1,TRBJ2-1
ASRRTSGVEGEQF,TRBV5-1,TRBJ2-1
ATSRVGDRGLHEQY,TRBV15,TRBJ2-7
ASSVHDTQY,TRBV5-1,TRBJ2-3
SVERDADTQY,TRBV29-1,TRBJ2-3
ASSLYLGSNTEAF,TRBV27,TRBJ1-1
ASSLEVRVETQY,TRBV7-6,TRBJ2-5
ASSSLARREIIYEQY,TRBV11-2,TRBJ2-7
ASSLQGREGMKQY,TRBV12-3/TRBV12-4,TRBJ2-7
SARDKTSGNTIY,TRBV20-1,TRBJ1-3
ASSFASAGETQY,TRBV5-4,TRBJ2-5